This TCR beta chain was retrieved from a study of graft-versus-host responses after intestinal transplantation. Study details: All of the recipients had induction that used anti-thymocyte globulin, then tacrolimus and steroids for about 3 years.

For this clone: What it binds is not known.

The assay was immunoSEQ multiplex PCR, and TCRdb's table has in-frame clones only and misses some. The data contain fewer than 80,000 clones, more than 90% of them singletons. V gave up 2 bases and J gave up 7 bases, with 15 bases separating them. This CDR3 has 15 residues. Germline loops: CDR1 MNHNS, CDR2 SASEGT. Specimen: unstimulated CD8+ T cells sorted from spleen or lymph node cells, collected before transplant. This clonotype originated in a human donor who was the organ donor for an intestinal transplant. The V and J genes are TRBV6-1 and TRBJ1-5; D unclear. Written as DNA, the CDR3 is TGTGCCAGCAGTGAACTCGGGATCGGGGAACAGCCCCAGCATTTT. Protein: CASSELGIGEQPQHF.